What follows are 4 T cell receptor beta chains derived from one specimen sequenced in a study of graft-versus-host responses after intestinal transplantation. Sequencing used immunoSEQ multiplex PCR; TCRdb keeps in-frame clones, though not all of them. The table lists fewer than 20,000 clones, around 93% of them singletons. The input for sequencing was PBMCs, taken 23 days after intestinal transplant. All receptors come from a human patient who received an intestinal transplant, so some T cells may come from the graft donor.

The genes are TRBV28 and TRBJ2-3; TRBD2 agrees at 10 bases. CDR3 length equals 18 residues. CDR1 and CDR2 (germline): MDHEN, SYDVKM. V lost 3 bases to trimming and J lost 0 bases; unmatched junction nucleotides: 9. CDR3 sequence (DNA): TGTGCCAGCAGTTTTCACCCCCTAGCGGGAGAGAGCACAGATACGCAGTATTTT. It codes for CASSFHPLAGESTDTQYF.

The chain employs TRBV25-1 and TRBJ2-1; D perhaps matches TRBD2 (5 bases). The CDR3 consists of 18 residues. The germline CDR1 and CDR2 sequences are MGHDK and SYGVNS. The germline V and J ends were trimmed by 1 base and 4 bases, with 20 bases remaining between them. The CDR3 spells CASSEWSRRRSSYNEQFF. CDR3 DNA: TGTGCCAGCAGTGAATGGTCGAGGAGGCGATCTTCATACAATGAGCAGTTCTTC.

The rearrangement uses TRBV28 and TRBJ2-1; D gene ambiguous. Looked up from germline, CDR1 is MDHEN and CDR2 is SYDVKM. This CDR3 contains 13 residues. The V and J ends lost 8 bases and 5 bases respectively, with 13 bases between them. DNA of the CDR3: TGTGCCAGCCTTCCCCGTATCGACAATGAGCAGTTCTTC. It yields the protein CASLPRIDNEQFF.

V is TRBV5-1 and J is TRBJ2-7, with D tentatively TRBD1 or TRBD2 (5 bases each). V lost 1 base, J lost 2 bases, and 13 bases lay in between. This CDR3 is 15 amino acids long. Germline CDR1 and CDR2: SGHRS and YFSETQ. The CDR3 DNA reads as TGCGCCAGCAGCTTGTTTCAGCGGACACCCTACGAGCAGTACTTC. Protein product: CASSLFQRTPYEQYF. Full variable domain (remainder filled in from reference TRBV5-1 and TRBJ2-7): KAGVTQTPRYLIKTRGQQVTLSCSPISGHRSVSWYQQTPGQGLQFLFEYFSETQRNKGNFPGRFSGRQFSNSRSEMNVSTLELGDSALYLCASSLFQRTPYEQYFGPGTRLTVT.